A selection of T cell receptor beta chains follows, all from one sample in a study of blood T cell repertoires in COVID-19. Profiling relied on immunoSEQ multiplex PCR, and the TCRdb table lists in-frame clones only, not all of them. The sample contains about 220,000 clones, 70% to 90% of which appear only once. Specimen: peripheral blood. These receptors were collected from a human donor in a cohort sampled during active COVID-19. The CDR3 runs from the conserved cysteine through the conserved F or W. Fields, in order: V gene, J gene, D gene, clone size, CDR3 protein, CDR3 DNA. The D gene is left open where the match is weak. Part of the rows lack a size; the others show once, few, many or a class for expanded clones.

>TRBV5-1|TRBJ2-7|TRBD2|.
CASSISGTTYEQYF
TGCGCCAGCAGCATTAGCGGGACCACCTACGAGCAGTACTTC
>TRBV9|TRBJ2-5|.|once
CASSVRQPLPKKETQYF
TGTGCCAGCAGCGTAAGACAGCCTCTACCCAAAAAAGAGACCCAGTACTTC
>TRBV5-1|TRBJ2-1|TRBD1|few
CASSPHSTGVRGNEQFF
TGCGCCAGCAGCCCCCACTCGACAGGGGTGAGGGGGAATGAGCAGTTCTTC
>TRBV11-3|TRBJ2-3|.|.
CASSFRLDTDTQYF
TGTGCCAGCAGCTTTCGACTAGACACAGATACGCAGTATTTT
>TRBV7-9|TRBJ1-2|TRBD1|.
CASSSGQFDYGYTF
TGTGCCAGCAGCTCGGGACAGTTCGACTATGGCTACACCTTC
>TRBV7-9|TRBJ1-2|.|.
CASSFRGINGYTF
TGTGCCAGCAGCTTCAGGGGAATCAATGGCTACACCTTC
>TRBV24-1|TRBJ2-1|TRBD2|once
CATSDPRGGHYEQFF
TGTGCCACCAGTGACCCGCGGGGGGGACACTATGAGCAGTTCTTC
>TRBV4-3|TRBJ1-6|TRBD1|.
CASSQTGENSPLHF
TGCGCCAGCAGCCAAACAGGGGAAAATTCACCCCTCCACTTT
>TRBV3-1/TRBV3-2|TRBJ1-1|.|.
CASSQGLSSVEAFF
TGTGCCAGCAGCCAAGGTCTAAGCAGCGTTGAAGCTTTCTTT
>TRBV5-4|TRBJ1-3|.|.
CASSLGGLSGNTIYF
TGTGCCAGCAGCTTGGGGGGACTGTCTGGAAACACCATATATTTT
>TRBV7-9|TRBJ2-1|TRBD2|.
CASSFGAGGEYNEQFF
TGTGCCAGCAGCTTCGGGGCGGGAGGGGAGTACAATGAGCAGTTCTTC
>TRBV3-1/TRBV3-2|TRBJ2-7|.|.
CASSQATLSYEQYF
TGTGCCAGCAGCCAAGCCACTCTTTCGTACGAGCAGTACTTC
>TRBV5-6|TRBJ2-7|TRBD1|.
CASSFRDRGYEQYF
TGTGCCAGCAGCTTCCGGGACAGGGGTTACGAGCAGTACTTC
>TRBV3-1/TRBV3-2|TRBJ1-1|.|.
CASSQAQVPNTEAFF
TGTGCCAGCAGCCAAGCACAGGTCCCGAACACTGAAGCTTTCTTT
>TRBV28|TRBJ2-5|.|.
CASRTGTQETQYF
TGTGCCAGCAGAACCGGGACACAAGAGACCCAGTACTTC
>TRBV18|TRBJ1-5|TRBD1|.
CASSFGGQGAHQPQHF
TGTGCCAGCTCCTTTGGGGGACAGGGGGCTCATCAGCCCCAGCATTTT
>TRBV5-1|TRBJ2-2|TRBD1|few
CASSLGTGDTGELFF
TGCGCCAGCAGCTTGGGGACAGGGGACACCGGGGAGCTGTTTTTT
>TRBV6-5|TRBJ2-5|.|.
CASRGQETQYF
TGTGCCAGTAGGGGACAAGAGACCCAGTACTTC
>TRBV5-6|TRBJ1-4|.|.
CASSLVVRGANEKLFF
TGTGCCAGCAGCTTGGTAGTCCGGGGGGCTAATGAAAAACTGTTTTTT
>TRBV7-2|TRBJ1-4|.|once
CASSLGSNEKLFF
TGTGCCAGCAGCTTAGGCAGTAATGAAAAACTGTTTTTT
>TRBV7-2|TRBJ1-2|TRBD1|.
CASSLGQANYGYTF
TGTGCCAGCAGCTTGGGACAGGCTAACTATGGCTACACCTTC
>TRBV27|TRBJ1-2|TRBD1|once
CASSSGGEGYTF
TGTGCCAGCAGTTCAGGGGGTGAAGGCTACACCTTC
>TRBV5-4|TRBJ1-2|.|.
CASSLQGQNYGYTF
TGTGCCAGCAGCTTGCAGGGACAAAACTATGGCTACACCTTC
>TRBV29-1|TRBJ1-1|.|.
CSVAEWGGRNTEAFF
TGCAGCGTGGCGGAGTGGGGGGGTAGGAACACTGAAGCTTTCTTT
>TRBV18|TRBJ1-3|.|.
CASSPLSGNTIYF
TGTGCCAGCTCACCTCTCTCTGGAAACACCATATATTTT